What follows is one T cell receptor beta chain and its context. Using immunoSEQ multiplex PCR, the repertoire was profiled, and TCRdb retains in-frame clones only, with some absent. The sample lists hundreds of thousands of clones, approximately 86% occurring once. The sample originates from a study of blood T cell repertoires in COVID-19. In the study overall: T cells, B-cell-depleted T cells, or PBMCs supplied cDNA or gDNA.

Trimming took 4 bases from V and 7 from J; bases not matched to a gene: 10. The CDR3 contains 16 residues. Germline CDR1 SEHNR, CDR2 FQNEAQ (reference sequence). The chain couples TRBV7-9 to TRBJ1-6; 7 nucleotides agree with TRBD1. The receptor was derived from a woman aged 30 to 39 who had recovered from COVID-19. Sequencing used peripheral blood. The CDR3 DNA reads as TGTGCCAGCAGCTCCCCCTCCGGGACAGAAAATTCACCCCTCCACTTT. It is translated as CASSSPSGTENSPLHF.